This T cell receptor beta chain was recovered during a study of identical twins. TCRdb reanalysed the 5' RACE reads using MiXCR and keeps one entry per CDR3 protein. The data contain 410,000 or so distinct CDR3 sequences, around a sixth of them singletons. Trimming removed 0 bases from V and 0 bases from J, with 12 bases in between. The CDR3 covers 17 residues. Germline V lookup: CDR1 MNHEY, CDR2 SVGEGT. The sample holds many counts of this clonotype. The TCR was taken from a man in his fifties or sixties in good health. Sequencing was performed on naive T cells sorted from blood. The gene calls are TRBV6-2 or TRBV6-3 and TRBJ2-1; D remains unclear. CDR3 sequence reads: CASSYSPDGSSYNEQFF. Written as DNA, the CDR3 is TGTGCCAGCAGTTACTCACCTGACGGTAGCTCCTACAATGAGCAGTTCTTC.